These T cell receptor beta chains were read from a single sample in a study of cytomegalovirus exposure and HLA in healthy donors. Clones were read by immunoSEQ multiplex PCR, and TCRdb kept only the in-frame ones, dropping some. The sample records about 120,000 clones, around three quarters being singletons. Sequenced sample: PBMCs. The source is a woman aged 40 to 49 in good health and CMV-seropositive. The CDR3 runs from the conserved cysteine through the conserved F or W. D genes are given only for firm matches. Rows give clone size only sometimes, using once, few, many, or a class for an expanded clone.

d_call clone_size j_call v_call cdr3_aa cdr3_nt
TRBD2 . TRBJ2-2 TRBV10-3 CASTELLAANTGELFF TGTGCCAGCACAGAACTTCTAGCGGCAAACACCGGGGAGCTGTTTTTT
. . TRBJ2-1 TRBV5-1 CASSTGGANEQFF TGCGCCAGCAGTACCGGGGGAGCGAATGAGCAGTTCTTC
TRBD1 . TRBJ2-4 TRBV6-1 CASSEDRGHQNIQYF TGTGCCAGCAGTGAGGACAGGGGGCATCAAAACATTCAGTACTTC
TRBD2 . TRBJ2-3 TRBV30 CAWRPGLAADTQYF TGTGCCTGGAGGCCGGGACTAGCGGCAGATACGCAGTATTTT
. . TRBJ2-7 TRBV29-1 CSVVGGEQYF TGCAGCGTTGTAGGGGGCGAGCAGTACTTC
TRBD2 . TRBJ2-6 TRBV27 CAREDRGLAPAAGANVLTF TGTGCCAGGGAGGACAGAGGACTAGCGCCCGCTGCCGGGGCCAACGTCCTGACTTTC
. . TRBJ2-5 TRBV2 CASLALTPETQYF TGTGCCAGCTTAGCCCTGACCCCAGAGACCCAGTACTTC
. . TRBJ1-2 TRBV19 CASSIDGRMDYGYTF TGTGCCAGTAGTATAGATGGCAGGATGGACTATGGCTACACCTTC
TRBD2 once TRBJ2-3 TRBV9 CASSGTSDKDTQYF TGTGCCAGCAGCGGGACTAGCGACAAAGATACGCAGTATTTT
TRBD2 . TRBJ2-5 TRBV30 CAWTTGLAGGGRETQYF TGTGCCTGGACTACGGGACTAGCGGGAGGGGGCAGGGAGACCCAGTACTTC
. . TRBJ1-1 TRBV19 CASSIGDMATEAFF TGTGCCAGTAGTATTGGGGACATGGCCACTGAAGCTTTCTTT
TRBD1 . TRBJ2-7 TRBV6-1 CASSEFPGQGNEQYF TGTGCCAGCAGTGAATTTCCAGGACAGGGGAACGAGCAGTACTTC
. . TRBJ1-2 TRBV19 CASTADAGGYTF TGTGCCAGTACCGCTGATGCGGGGGGCTACACCTTC
TRBD2 . TRBJ2-7 TRBV7-9 CASSATSGPYEQYF TGTGCCAGCAGCGCAACTAGCGGGCCCTACGAGCAGTACTTC
. . TRBJ2-7 TRBV30 CAWSLGTRAQSYEQYF TGTGCCTGGAGTCTTGGGACTCGGGCACAATCCTACGAGCAGTACTTC
. . TRBJ1-5 TRBV30 CAWSSGDYQPQHF TGTGCCTGGAGTTCAGGGGATTATCAGCCCCAGCATTTT
. . TRBJ2-5 TRBV4-1 CASSQVGLETQYF TGCGCCAGCAGCCAGGTTGGCTTAGAGACCCAGTACTTC
. few TRBJ2-2 TRBV2 CASSLLRGNTGELFF TGTGCCAGCAGTCTCTTGCGGGGGAACACCGGGGAGCTGTTTTTT
TRBD1 . TRBJ1-2 TRBV27 CASSPGQGARGYTF TGTGCCAGCAGTCCCGGACAGGGGGCGAGAGGCTACACCTTC
. . TRBJ2-1 TRBV15 CATSRDIEQFF TGTGCCACCAGCAGAGACATTGAGCAGTTCTTC
TRBD2 . TRBJ2-1 TRBV4-3 CASSQDRGERGNEQFF TGCGCCAGCAGCCAAGATCGGGGGGAGCGAGGGAATGAGCAGTTCTTC
TRBD2 once TRBJ2-3 TRBV10-1 CASSDTSGGEPTDTQYF TGCGCCAGCAGTGACACCTCGGGAGGGGAGCCCACAGATACGCAGTATTTT
. . TRBJ1-4 TRBV6-5 CASSYSIARVNEKLFF TGTGCCAGCAGTTACTCGATTGCCAGGGTAAATGAAAAACTGTTTTTT
TRBD2 . TRBJ2-1 TRBV2 CASSEGTSFDEQFF TGTGCCAGCAGTGAAGGGACTAGTTTCGATGAGCAGTTCTTC
TRBD1 . TRBJ1-2 TRBV4-1 CASSLEGTDPYDGYTF TGCGCCAGCAGCCTCGAGGGGACAGACCCATATGATGGCTACACCTTC
TRBD1 few TRBJ1-5 TRBV5-1 CASSLGQGGGSNQPQHF TGCGCCAGCAGCTTAGGACAGGGGGGAGGGAGCAATCAGCCCCAGCATTTT
. . TRBJ2-7 TRBV5-5 CASSLRGASSGEQYF TGTGCCAGCAGCTTGCGGGGGGCCTCTTCGGGGGAGCAGTACTTC
. . TRBJ2-1 TRBV5-6 CASSLVGTPARGNEQFF TGTGCCAGCAGCTTGGTCGGTACGCCGGCCCGGGGGAATGAGCAGTTCTTC
TRBD2 . TRBJ2-1 TRBV29-1 CSVASSGGREQFF TGCAGCGTTGCGTCTAGCGGGGGACGTGAGCAGTTCTTC
. . TRBJ2-3 TRBV27 CASSLDRSTDTQYF TGTGCCAGCAGTTTGGACAGAAGCACAGATACGCAGTATTTT
TRBD2 . TRBJ2-3 TRBV2 CASSPTSGVGKDTQYF TGTGCCAGCAGTCCGACTAGCGGGGTTGGTAAAGATACGCAGTATTTT
. few TRBJ1-1 TRBV7-2 CASSLTSGDTEAFF TGTGCCAGCAGCTTAACATCAGGGGACACTGAAGCTTTCTTT
TRBD1 . TRBJ2-5 TRBV7-6 CASSPRQGETQYF TGTGCCAGCAGCCCCCGACAGGGAGAGACCCAGTACTTC
. . TRBJ1-1 TRBV7-3 CASSQQENTEAFF TGTGCCAGCAGCCAACAGGAAAACACTGAAGCTTTCTTT
TRBD1 few TRBJ2-4 TRBV6-8 CASSFQGDRGCIQYF TGTGCCAGCAGTTTCCAGGGGGACCGAGGGTGCATTCAGTACTTC
TRBD1 . TRBJ1-2 TRBV10-3 CAISQSPVDRGLYGYTF TGTGCCATCAGTCAATCTCCCGTAGACAGGGGGCTCTATGGCTACACCTTC
. . TRBJ2-3 TRBV7-8 CASSLLGDTRGITDTQYF TGTGCCAGCAGCTTATTGGGGGACACGAGGGGGATCACAGATACGCAGTATTTT
TRBD2 . TRBJ2-5 TRBV15 CATSRDLAGGQETQYF TGTGCCACCAGCAGAGATCTAGCGGGGGGGCAAGAGACCCAGTACTTC
TRBD2 . TRBJ2-1 TRBV6-1 CASSNSGGSYNEQFF TGTGCCAGCAGTAATAGCGGGGGGTCCTACAATGAGCAGTTCTTC
. . TRBJ1-5 TRBV27 CASSLSPPEAQPQHF TGTGCCAGCAGTTTATCTCCCCCAGAGGCACAGCCCCAGCATTTT
TRBD2 . TRBJ2-5 TRBV4-2 CASSQERGGQETQYF TGTGCCAGCAGCCAAGAGCGGGGGGGCCAAGAGACCCAGTACTTC
. . TRBJ1-6 TRBV19 CASSISAGNSPLHF TGTGCCAGTAGTATATCGGCAGGGAATTCACCCCTCCACTTT
. . TRBJ1-6 TRBV27 CASSPGYYNSPLHF TGTGCCAGCAGTCCGGGGTATTATAATTCACCCCTCCACTTT
. . TRBJ2-1 TRBV9 CASNSGPQGGEQFF TGTGCCAGCAATTCCGGTCCTCAAGGCGGTGAGCAGTTCTTC
. . TRBJ1-5 TRBV9 CASSVGAAGGQPQHF TGTGCCAGCAGCGTAGGGGCTGCAGGTGGGCAGCCCCAGCATTTT
. . TRBJ2-1 TRBV9 CASSVERRGEQFF TGTGCCAGCAGCGTCGAGAGAAGGGGTGAGCAGTTCTTC
. . TRBJ2-1 TRBV4-1 CASSQLALATYNEQFF TGCGCCAGCAGCCAACTAGCGCTCGCTACCTACAATGAGCAGTTCTTC
. . TRBJ2-2 TRBV5-1 CASSLVVTDTGELFF TGCGCCAGCAGCTTGGTGGTGACTGACACCGGGGAGCTGTTTTTT
. . TRBJ2-2 TRBV6-5 CASSYRAGITGELFF TGTGCCAGCAGTTACCGGGCCGGGATCACCGGGGAGCTGTTTTTT